A single sample gave rise to the 10 T cell receptor beta chains below, sequenced in a study of T cells after yellow fever vaccination. TCRdb analysed the 5' RACE reads with MiXCR anew, one entry per CDR3 protein. The sample includes 300,000 to 450,000 distinct CDR3 sequences, 8.1% seen only once; the top ten take roughly 15%. The material was PBMCs, obtained 45 days after the first yellow fever vaccination. The receptors shown here come from a man younger than 35 who received the YFV17D yellow fever vaccine.

This clonotype was observed a few times. V usage is TRBV27 and J usage is TRBJ2-3; TRBD2 is a possible D gene (5 bases). V dropped 1 base and J dropped 2 bases, with 10 bases sitting between them. The CDR3 consists of 15 residues. Germline V gene sequence: CDR1 MNHEY, CDR2 SMNVEV (reference sequence). For the CDR3, the DNA is TGTGCCAGCAGTTTATATGCGGGTTACACAGATACGCAGTATTTT. It is translated as CASSLYAGYTDTQYF.

This clonotype was counted many times. The chain carries TRBV20-1 and TRBJ2-1, with 13 nucleotides matching TRBD2. V was pared by 1 base and J by 14 bases, with 5 bases of the junction left unmatched. Germline V gene data show CDR1 as DFQATT and CDR2 as SNEGSKA (reference sequence). The CDR3 is 13 residues long. CDR3 DNA: TGCAGTGCTAGAGTAACTAGCGGGGGGGCGAAGTTCTTC. Protein product: CSARVTSGGAKFF.

This clonotype has a count of ten or more. This chain joins TRBV30 and TRBJ2-4, with a weak D call TRBD2 (6 bases). V lost 2 bases to trimming and J lost 3 bases, with 14 bases between them. This CDR3 has 15 amino acids. Germline CDR1 and CDR2: GTSNPN and SVGIG (reference sequence). The CDR3 sequence is CAWSLAGLGKNIQYF. CDR3 nucleotides: TGTGCCTGGAGTCTGGCGGGGCTTGGCAAAAACATTCAGTACTTC.

In this sample, this clonotype turned up a few times. The V call is TRBV7-2, the J call TRBJ2-2; 8 positions agree with TRBD1. Losses at the gene ends were 2 bases for V and 1 base for J; bases not matched to a gene: 6. This CDR3 spans 17 amino acids. The germline V gene encodes CDR1 SGHTA and CDR2 FQGNSA. The CDR3 nucleotides are TGTGCCAGCAGCTTACCTTCCGGGACAGGGAACACCGGGGAGCTGTTTTTT. It codes for CASSLPSGTGNTGELFF.

This clonotype came up a few times. The V call is TRBV12-3 or TRBV12-4, the J call TRBJ2-5; D gene ambiguous. The CDR3 loop spans 13 amino acids. Trimming took off 3 bases at V and 5 bases at J, with 10 bases between the two ends. The CDR3 loop is CASSFVTRETQYF. CDR3 nucleotide sequence: TGTGCCAGCAGTTTTGTTACAAGGGAGACCCAGTACTTC.

This clonotype has a handful of counts. The genes are TRBV12-3 or TRBV12-4 and TRBJ1-6; D is uncertain. The CDR3 runs to 12 residues. Trimming took off 7 bases at V and 7 bases at J, with 8 bases between the two ends. CDR3 DNA: TGTGCCAGCACGAAAGGGAATTCACCCCTCCACTTT. Translation: CASTKGNSPLHF.

This clonotype was seen at least ten times. The V call is TRBV28, the J call TRBJ2-5, with D tentatively TRBD1 or TRBD2 (5 bases each). V lost 5 bases and J lost 2, with 15 bases in between. The CDR3 runs to 15 residues. The germline gives CDR1 MDHEN, CDR2 SYDVKM. The CDR3 DNA sequence: TGTGCCAGCAGTCCCCTCAGCGAGGGGCAAGAGACCCAGTACTTC. Encoded protein: CASSPLSEGQETQYF.

This clonotype came up a few times. This chain links TRBV28 with TRBJ2-3; the match to TRBD2 covers 7 bases. Germline V gene lookup returns CDR1 MDHEN and CDR2 SYDVKM. The CDR3 totals 10 residues. Trimming took 10 bases from V and 6 from J; bases not matched to a gene: 1. As DNA, the CDR3 is TGTGCCACCGGGGGGGATACGCAGTATTTT. Its translation is CATGGDTQYF.

The sample holds a few counts of this clonotype. V gene TRBV27 combines with J gene TRBJ1-4, with D possibly TRBD1 on 5 matching bases. Germline CDR1 reads MNHEY; CDR2 reads SMNVEV (reference sequence). The CDR3 spans 15 residues. V shed 6 bases and J shed 0 bases, with 11 bases lying between them. The CDR3 spells CASSPQGATNEKLFF. The CDR3 nucleotides read TGTGCCAGCAGCCCGCAGGGAGCAACTAATGAAAAACTGTTTTTT. The full variable domain, in which reference TRBV27 and TRBJ1-4 provide the parts outside the CDR3, is EAQVTQNPRYLITVTGKKLTVTCSQNMNHEYMSWYRQDPGLGLRQIYYSMNVEVTDKGDVPEGYKVSRKEKRNFPLILESPSPNQTSLYFCASSPQGATNEKLFFGSGTQLSVL.

This clonotype has just a few counts. The chain employs TRBV6-1 and TRBJ2-2; 10 bases are shared with TRBD2. This CDR3 is built from 16 residues. J gave up 4 bases and V 6 bases, and 8 bases lay outside the gene matches. The germline V gene encodes CDR1 MNHNS and CDR2 SASEGT. The CDR3 bases are TGTGCCAGCAGAAGAGCGGGGGGGCTTTTCACCGGGGAGCTGTTTTTT. Amino acid sequence: CASRRAGGLFTGELFF.